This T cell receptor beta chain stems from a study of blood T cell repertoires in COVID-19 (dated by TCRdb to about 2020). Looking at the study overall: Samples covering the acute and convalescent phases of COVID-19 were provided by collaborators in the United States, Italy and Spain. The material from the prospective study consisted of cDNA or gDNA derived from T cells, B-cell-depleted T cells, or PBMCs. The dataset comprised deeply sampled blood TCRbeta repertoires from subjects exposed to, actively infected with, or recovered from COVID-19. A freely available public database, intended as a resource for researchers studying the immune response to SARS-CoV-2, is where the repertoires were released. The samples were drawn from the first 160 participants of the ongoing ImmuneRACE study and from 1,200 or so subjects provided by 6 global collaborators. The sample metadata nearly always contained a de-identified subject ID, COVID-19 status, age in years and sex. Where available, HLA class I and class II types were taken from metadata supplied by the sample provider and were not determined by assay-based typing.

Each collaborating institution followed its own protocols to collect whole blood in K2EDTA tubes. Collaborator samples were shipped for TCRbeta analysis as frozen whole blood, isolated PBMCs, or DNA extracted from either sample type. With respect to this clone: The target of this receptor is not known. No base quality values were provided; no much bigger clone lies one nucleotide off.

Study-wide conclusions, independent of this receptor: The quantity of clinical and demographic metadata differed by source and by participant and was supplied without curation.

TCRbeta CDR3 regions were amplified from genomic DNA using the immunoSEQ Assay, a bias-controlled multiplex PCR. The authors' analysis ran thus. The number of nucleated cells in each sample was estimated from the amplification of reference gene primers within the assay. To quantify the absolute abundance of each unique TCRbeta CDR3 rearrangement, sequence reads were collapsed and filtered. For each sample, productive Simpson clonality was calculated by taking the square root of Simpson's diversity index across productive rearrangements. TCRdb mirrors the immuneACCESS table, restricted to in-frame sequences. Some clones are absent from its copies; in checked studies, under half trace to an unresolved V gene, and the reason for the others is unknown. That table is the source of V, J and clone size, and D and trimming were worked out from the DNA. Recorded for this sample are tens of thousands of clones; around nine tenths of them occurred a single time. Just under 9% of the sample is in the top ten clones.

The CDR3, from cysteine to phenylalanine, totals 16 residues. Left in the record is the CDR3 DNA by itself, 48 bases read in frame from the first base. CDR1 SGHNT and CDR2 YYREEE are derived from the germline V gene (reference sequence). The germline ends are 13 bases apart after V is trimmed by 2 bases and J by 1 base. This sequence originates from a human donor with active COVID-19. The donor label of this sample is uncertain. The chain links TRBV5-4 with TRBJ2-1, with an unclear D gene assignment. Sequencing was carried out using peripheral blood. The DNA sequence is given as TGTGCCAGCAGCTTTCGGTCTGGTAAATCCTACAATGAGCAGTTCTTC. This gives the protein CASSFRSGKSYNEQFF.